These T cell receptor beta chains were read from a single sample in a study of T cells in Graves' hyperthyroidism and ophthalmopathy. TCRdb re-called the multiplex PCR reads with MiXCR, one entry per CDR3 protein. The sample has about 50,000 distinct CDR3 sequences, around 48% seen once. The specimen was blood. The receptor source for this set is a young woman with Graves' ophthalmopathy. The CDR3 runs from the conserved cysteine through the conserved F or W. The D gene is left open where the match is weak. Some rows mark clone size as missing; the rest say once, few, many or name a class of expanded clone.

J gene: TRBJ2-2; V gene: TRBV7-3; D gene: .; clone size: once; CDR3 protein: CASSMDGELFF; CDR3 DNA: TGTGCCAGCAGCATGGACGGGGAGCTGTTTTTT
J gene: TRBJ2-1; V gene: TRBV20-1; D gene: TRBD2; clone size: once; CDR3 protein: CSASASGRLPDTQFF; CDR3 DNA: TGCAGTGCTAGTGCAAGCGGGAGATTGCCAGATACGCAGTTCTTC
J gene: TRBJ1-1; V gene: TRBV11-1; D gene: .; clone size: .; CDR3 protein: CASRNVGADEAFF; CDR3 DNA: TGTGCCAGCAGAAATGTGGGAGCAGACGAAGCTTTCTTT
J gene: TRBJ2-4; V gene: TRBV20-1; D gene: .; clone size: .; CDR3 protein: CSAPGLAKNIQYF; CDR3 DNA: TGCAGTGCGCCGGGACTAGCCAAAAACATTCAGTACTTC
J gene: TRBJ2-3; V gene: TRBV9; D gene: TRBD2; clone size: .; CDR3 protein: CASSVVAGANEQYF; CDR3 DNA: TGTGCCAGCAGCGTAGTAGCGGGAGCAAATGAGCAGTATTTT
J gene: TRBJ1-1; V gene: TRBV6-1; D gene: TRBD1; clone size: many; CDR3 protein: CASRGQGVTNTEAFF; CDR3 DNA: TGTGCCAGCAGGGGACAGGGAGTCACGAACACTGAAGCTTTCTTT
J gene: TRBJ2-1; V gene: TRBV15; D gene: .; clone size: many; CDR3 protein: CATSRDPGTYNEQFF; CDR3 DNA: TGTGCCACCAGCAGAGATCCTGGTACCTACAATGAGCAGTTCTTC
J gene: TRBJ1-4; V gene: TRBV28; D gene: .; clone size: many; CDR3 protein: CASDPAGGRSEKLFF; CDR3 DNA: TGTGCCAGCGACCCCGCGGGTGGACGTAGTGAAAAACTGTTTTTT
J gene: TRBJ2-1; V gene: TRBV2; D gene: .; clone size: many; CDR3 protein: CASTGGTYNEQFF; CDR3 DNA: TGTGCCAGCACGGGCGGGACCTACAATGAGCAGTTCTTC
J gene: TRBJ1-2; V gene: TRBV28; D gene: TRBD1; clone size: few; CDR3 protein: CASSTRQGVHGYTF; CDR3 DNA: TGTGCCAGCAGCACAAGACAGGGCGTGCATGGCTATACCTTC
J gene: TRBJ2-3; V gene: TRBV7-2; D gene: TRBD1; clone size: .; CDR3 protein: CASSLSGTGSPSDTQYF; CDR3 DNA: TGTGCCAGCAGCTTATCCGGGACAGGGTCCCCCTCAGATACGCAGTATTTT
J gene: TRBJ2-1; V gene: TRBV20-1; D gene: TRBD2; clone size: many; CDR3 protein: CSARDPIVSGSTYEQFF; CDR3 DNA: TGCAGTGCTAGAGACCCGATCGTTAGCGGGAGTACCTATGAGCAGTTCTTC
J gene: TRBJ2-2; V gene: TRBV7-9; D gene: .; clone size: .; CDR3 protein: CASTREVGLGELFF; CDR3 DNA: TGTGCCAGCACCAGGGAGGTGGGTCTCGGGGAGCTGTTTTTT
J gene: TRBJ2-2; V gene: TRBV3-1; D gene: TRBD1; clone size: few; CDR3 protein: CASSQLGQTLGELFF; CDR3 DNA: TGTGCCAGCAGCCAATTGGGACAGACACTCGGGGAGCTGTTTTTT
J gene: TRBJ2-3; V gene: TRBV28; D gene: .; clone size: few; CDR3 protein: CASSKRLSYRTDTQYF; CDR3 DNA: TGTGCCAGCAGTAAACGACTATCCTACCGCACAGATACGCAGTATTTT
J gene: TRBJ2-5; V gene: TRBV2; D gene: TRBD2; clone size: .; CDR3 protein: CASPGLAVQETQYF; CDR3 DNA: TGTGCCAGCCCCGGGCTAGCGGTTCAAGAGACCCAGTACTTC
J gene: TRBJ2-6; V gene: TRBV11-2; D gene: TRBD1; clone size: .; CDR3 protein: CASSGQGHSGANVLTF; CDR3 DNA: TGTGCCAGCAGCGGACAGGGTCACTCTGGGGCCAACGTCCTGACTTTC
J gene: TRBJ2-1; V gene: TRBV7-2; D gene: .; clone size: many; CDR3 protein: CASSLGLVGAEQFF; CDR3 DNA: TGTGCCAGCAGCTTGGGGCTAGTCGGGGCTGAGCAGTTCTTC
J gene: TRBJ1-5; V gene: TRBV11-2; D gene: TRBD1; clone size: many; CDR3 protein: CASSWGQFNQPQHF; CDR3 DNA: TGTGCCAGCAGCTGGGGACAGTTCAATCAGCCCCAGCATTTT
J gene: TRBJ1-6; V gene: TRBV27; D gene: .; clone size: many; CDR3 protein: CASSLSYSSYNSPLHF; CDR3 DNA: TGTGCCAGCAGTTTATCGTACAGCTCCTATAATTCACCCCTCCACTTT
J gene: TRBJ1-5; V gene: TRBV7-2; D gene: .; clone size: .; CDR3 protein: CGSSLVRPSLSNQPQHF; CDR3 DNA: TGTGGCAGCAGCTTAGTGCGGCCAAGCCTTAGCAATCAGCCCCAGCATTTT
J gene: TRBJ2-7; V gene: TRBV7-2; D gene: .; clone size: many; CDR3 protein: CASSPPQNHYEQYF; CDR3 DNA: TGTGCCAGCAGTCCACCCCAGAATCACTACGAGCAGTACTTC
J gene: TRBJ2-3; V gene: TRBV5-1; D gene: .; clone size: many; CDR3 protein: CASSLLDVTDTQYF; CDR3 DNA: TGCGCCAGCAGCTTGCTGGATGTCACAGATACGCAGTATTTT
J gene: TRBJ2-7; V gene: TRBV6-4; D gene: .; clone size: .; CDR3 protein: CASSDRGASYEQYF; CDR3 DNA: TGTGCCAGCAGTGATCGAGGGGCCAGTTACGAGCAGTACTTC
J gene: TRBJ2-7; V gene: TRBV10-3; D gene: TRBD1; clone size: .; CDR3 protein: CAIRHRTGMSGSPYEQYF; CDR3 DNA: TGTGCCATCAGACACCGGACAGGAATGAGTGGGAGTCCCTACGAGCAGTACTTC
J gene: TRBJ1-4; V gene: TRBV5-1; D gene: .; clone size: few; CDR3 protein: CASSLIGGGTNERLFF; CDR3 DNA: TGCGCCAGCAGCTTGATCGGCGGGGGAACTAATGAAAGACTGTTTTTT
J gene: TRBJ2-7; V gene: TRBV28; D gene: .; clone size: many; CDR3 protein: CASSHPRQSPYEQYF; CDR3 DNA: TGTGCCAGCAGCCATCCAAGACAGAGCCCCTACGAGCAGTACTTC
J gene: TRBJ2-1; V gene: TRBV6-5; D gene: .; clone size: many; CDR3 protein: CASSYSPGTFNEQFF; CDR3 DNA: TGTGCCAGCAGTTACTCCCCTGGGACATTCAATGAGCAGTTCTTC
J gene: TRBJ2-5; V gene: TRBV12-3/TRBV12-4; D gene: .; clone size: .; CDR3 protein: CASSLSTSPRQPQYF; CDR3 DNA: TGTGCCAGCAGTTTGTCCACCAGCCCGCGGCAGCCCCAGTACTTC
J gene: TRBJ2-7; V gene: TRBV5-1; D gene: TRBD2; clone size: .; CDR3 protein: CASSLRAGEPDNEQYF; CDR3 DNA: TGCGCCAGCAGCTTGCGGGCGGGAGAGCCCGACAATGAGCAGTACTTC
J gene: TRBJ2-1; V gene: TRBV5-1; D gene: .; clone size: once; CDR3 protein: CASGSDGSFNERFF; CDR3 DNA: TGCGCCAGCGGCTCGGACGGATCGTTTAATGAGCGGTTCTTC
J gene: TRBJ2-6; V gene: TRBV7-6; D gene: .; clone size: many; CDR3 protein: CASSLASASGANVLTF; CDR3 DNA: TGTGCCAGCAGCTTAGCCAGCGCCTCTGGGGCCAACGTCCTGACTTTC
J gene: TRBJ2-1; V gene: TRBV7-3; D gene: TRBD2; clone size: .; CDR3 protein: CASVTSWREGPYNEQFF; CDR3 DNA: TGTGCCAGCGTAACCAGCTGGCGGGAGGGCCCCTACAATGAGCAGTTCTTC
J gene: TRBJ1-5; V gene: TRBV5-4; D gene: .; clone size: .; CDR3 protein: CASSSGRSNQPQHF; CDR3 DNA: TGTGCCAGCAGCTCGGGACGGTCAAATCAGCCCCAGCATTTT
J gene: TRBJ2-7; V gene: TRBV6-6; D gene: TRBD2; clone size: .; CDR3 protein: CASSVETSGSRHEQYF; CDR3 DNA: TGTGCCAGCAGTGTCGAGACTAGCGGGAGTCGGCACGAGCAGTACTTC
J gene: TRBJ2-5; V gene: TRBV10-3; D gene: .; clone size: .; CDR3 protein: CAIKGGQETQYF; CDR3 DNA: TGTGCCATCAAAGGGGGACAAGAGACCCAGTACTTC
J gene: TRBJ2-5; V gene: TRBV7-2; D gene: .; clone size: .; CDR3 protein: CASSLDAGNQPQYF; CDR3 DNA: TGTGCCAGCAGCCTAGACGCAGGCAATCAGCCCCAGTACTTC
J gene: TRBJ2-7; V gene: TRBV29-1; D gene: .; clone size: .; CDR3 protein: CSSEALGVGQYF; CDR3 DNA: TGCAGCAGTGAAGCGCTAGGGGTTGGGCAGTACTTC
J gene: TRBJ2-7; V gene: TRBV20-1; D gene: .; clone size: .; CDR3 protein: CSATRGEALSSYEQYF; CDR3 DNA: TGCAGTGCAACAAGAGGGGAGGCCCTGAGCTCCTACGAGCAGTACTTC
J gene: TRBJ2-1; V gene: TRBV13; D gene: .; clone size: once; CDR3 protein: CASSLRRHNEQFF; CDR3 DNA: TGTGCCAGCAGCTTACGCAGACACAATGAGCAGTTCTTC
J gene: TRBJ2-7; V gene: TRBV7-9; D gene: TRBD1; clone size: many; CDR3 protein: CASSPRDRGYEQYF; CDR3 DNA: TGTGCCAGCAGCCCCCGGGACAGGGGGTACGAGCAGTACTTC
J gene: TRBJ2-2; V gene: TRBV4-2; D gene: TRBD2; clone size: .; CDR3 protein: CASSQLKREAGELLF; CDR3 DNA: TGTGCCAGCAGCCAACTTAAGCGGGAGGCTGGGGAGCTGCTTTTT
J gene: TRBJ2-1; V gene: TRBV2; D gene: TRBD2; clone size: .; CDR3 protein: CASSSAGLVYNEQFF; CDR3 DNA: TGTGCCAGCAGCTCAGCGGGACTTGTCTACAATGAGCAGTTCTTC
J gene: TRBJ2-1; V gene: TRBV9; D gene: TRBD2; clone size: many; CDR3 protein: CASSVASGTSYNEQFF; CDR3 DNA: TGTGCCAGCAGCGTAGCTAGCGGGACTTCCTACAATGAGCAGTTCTTC
J gene: TRBJ1-2; V gene: TRBV19; D gene: TRBD1; clone size: .; CDR3 protein: CASSRDRVNYGYTF; CDR3 DNA: TGTGCCAGCTCCCGGGACAGGGTGAACTATGGCTACACCTTC
J gene: TRBJ2-7; V gene: TRBV7-2; D gene: TRBD1; clone size: many; CDR3 protein: CASSRDRVNEQYF; CDR3 DNA: TGTGCCAGCAGCCGGGACAGGGTGAACGAGCAGTACTTC
J gene: TRBJ1-5; V gene: TRBV7-2; D gene: .; clone size: .; CDR3 protein: CASSRRRANQPQHF; CDR3 DNA: TGTGCCAGCAGCCGCCGACGGGCAAATCAGCCCCAGCATTTT
J gene: TRBJ2-5; V gene: TRBV6-5; D gene: TRBD1; clone size: .; CDR3 protein: CASSYGTGVETQYF; CDR3 DNA: TGTGCCAGCAGTTACGGGACAGGGGTAGAGACCCAGTACTTC
J gene: TRBJ2-7; V gene: TRBV3-1; D gene: .; clone size: .; CDR3 protein: CASSQVSVGEQYF; CDR3 DNA: TGTGCCAGCAGCCAAGTTTCAGTAGGCGAGCAGTACTTC
J gene: TRBJ1-2; V gene: TRBV5-6; D gene: .; clone size: .; CDR3 protein: CASSLRWADGYTF; CDR3 DNA: TGTGCCAGCAGCTTGCGATGGGCAGATGGCTACACCTTC
J gene: TRBJ2-7; V gene: TRBV5-8; D gene: TRBD2; clone size: many; CDR3 protein: CASSLGGGSSYEQYF; CDR3 DNA: TGTGCCAGCAGCTTGGGGGGAGGGAGCTCCTACGAGCAGTACTTC
J gene: TRBJ2-7; V gene: TRBV27; D gene: .; clone size: many; CDR3 protein: CASSLNPQPYYEQYF; CDR3 DNA: TGTGCCAGCAGTCTGAACCCCCAGCCCTACTACGAGCAGTACTTC